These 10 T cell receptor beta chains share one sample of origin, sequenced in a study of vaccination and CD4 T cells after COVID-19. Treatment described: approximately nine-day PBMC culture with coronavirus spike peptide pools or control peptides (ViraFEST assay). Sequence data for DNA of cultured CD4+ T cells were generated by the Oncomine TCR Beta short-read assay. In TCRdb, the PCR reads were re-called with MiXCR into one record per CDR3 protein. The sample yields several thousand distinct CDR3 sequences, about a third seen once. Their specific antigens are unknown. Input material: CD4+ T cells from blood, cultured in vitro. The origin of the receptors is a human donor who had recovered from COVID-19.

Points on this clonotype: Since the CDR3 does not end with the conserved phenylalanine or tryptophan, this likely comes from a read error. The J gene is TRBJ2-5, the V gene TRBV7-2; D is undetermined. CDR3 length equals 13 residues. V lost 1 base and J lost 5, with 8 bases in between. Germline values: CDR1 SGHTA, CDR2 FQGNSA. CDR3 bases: TGTGCCAGCAGCTTAGGCCGCCTCGAGACCCAGTACTTG. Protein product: CASSLGRLETQYL.

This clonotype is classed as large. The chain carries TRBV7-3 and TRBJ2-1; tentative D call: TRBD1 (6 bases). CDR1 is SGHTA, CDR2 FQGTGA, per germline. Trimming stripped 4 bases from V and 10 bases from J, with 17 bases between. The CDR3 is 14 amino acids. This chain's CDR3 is CASSSQGQPQEQFF. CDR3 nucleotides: TGTGCCAGCAGCTCCCAGGGGCAACCCCAAGAGCAGTTCTTC.

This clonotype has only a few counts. The CDR3 DNA is TGTGCCAGCAGCCTGGGAGGGAGTTTAGGGGAGACCCAGTACTTC. Translation: CASSLGGSLGETQYF. The V call is TRBV11-3, the J call TRBJ2-5; TRBD2 agrees at 7 bases. The length of the CDR3 is 15 residues. CDR1 and CDR2 from the germline V gene are SGHNT and YENEEA. V trimming: 5 bases; J trimming: 5 bases; junction bases outside the gene matches: 11. Variable domain in full (rest from reference TRBV11-3 and TRBJ2-5): EAGVVQSPRYKIIEKKQPVAFWCNPISGHNTLYWYLQNLGQGPELLIRYENEEAVDDSQLPKDRFSAERLKGVDSTLKIQPAELGDSAVYLCASSLGGSLGETQYFGPGTRLLVL.

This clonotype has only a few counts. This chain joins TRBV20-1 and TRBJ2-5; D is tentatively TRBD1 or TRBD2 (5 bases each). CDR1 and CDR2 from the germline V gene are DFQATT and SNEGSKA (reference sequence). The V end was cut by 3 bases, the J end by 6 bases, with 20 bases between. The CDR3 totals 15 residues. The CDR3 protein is CSASPGETAAKTQYF. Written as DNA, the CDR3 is TGCAGTGCTAGTCCCGGAGAGACAGCGGCGAAGACCCAGTACTTC.

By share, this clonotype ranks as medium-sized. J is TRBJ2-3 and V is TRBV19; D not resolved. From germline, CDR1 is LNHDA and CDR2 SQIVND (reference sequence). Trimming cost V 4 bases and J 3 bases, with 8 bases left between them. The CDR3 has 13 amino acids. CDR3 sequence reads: CASSNLVTDTQYF. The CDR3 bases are TGTGCCAGTAGTAATCTAGTGACAGATACGCAGTATTTT.

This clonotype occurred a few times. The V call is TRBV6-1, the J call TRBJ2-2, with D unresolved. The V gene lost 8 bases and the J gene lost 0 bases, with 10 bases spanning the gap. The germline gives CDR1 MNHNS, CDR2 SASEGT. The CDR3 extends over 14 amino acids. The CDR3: CASGVMANTGELFF. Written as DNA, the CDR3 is TGTGCCAGCGGAGTCATGGCGAACACCGGGGAGCTGTTTTTT.

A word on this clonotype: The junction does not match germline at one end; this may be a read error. The CDR3 sequence: CASSRRDRGSNEQYF. In DNA, the CDR3 is TGTGCCAGCAGCCGCCGGGACAGGGGCTCCAACGAGCAGTACTTC. This chain connects TRBV11-3 to TRBJ2-7; 10 bases line up with TRBD1. The length of the CDR3 is 15 residues. CDR1 is SGHNT and CDR2 is YENEEA in the germline V gene.

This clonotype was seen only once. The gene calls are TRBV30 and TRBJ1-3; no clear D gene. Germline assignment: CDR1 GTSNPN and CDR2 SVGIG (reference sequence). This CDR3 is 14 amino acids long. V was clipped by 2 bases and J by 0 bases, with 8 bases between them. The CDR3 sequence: CAWSLERSGNTIYF. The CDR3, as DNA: TGTGCCTGGAGTCTTGAGCGCTCTGGAAACACCATATATTTT.

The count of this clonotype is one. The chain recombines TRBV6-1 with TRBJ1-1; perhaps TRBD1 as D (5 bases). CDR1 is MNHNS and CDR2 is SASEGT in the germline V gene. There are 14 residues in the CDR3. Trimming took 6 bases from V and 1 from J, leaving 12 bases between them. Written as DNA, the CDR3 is TGTGCCAGCAGACTCACAGGAGCGAACACTGAAGCTTTCTTT. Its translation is CASRLTGANTEAFF.

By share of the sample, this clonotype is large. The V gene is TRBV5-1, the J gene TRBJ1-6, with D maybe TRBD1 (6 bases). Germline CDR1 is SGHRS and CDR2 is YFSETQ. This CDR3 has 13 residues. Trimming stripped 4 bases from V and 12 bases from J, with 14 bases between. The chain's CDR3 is CASSLTGIVPLHF. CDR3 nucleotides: TGCGCCAGCAGCCTCACAGGGATTGTACCCCTCCACTTT. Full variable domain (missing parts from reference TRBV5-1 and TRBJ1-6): KAGVTQTPRYLIKTRGQQVTLSCSPISGHRSVSWYQQTPGQGLQFLFEYFSETQRNKGNFPGRFSGRQFSNSRSEMNVSTLELGDSALYLCASSLTGIVPLHFGNGTRLTVT.